This T cell receptor (beta chain) derives from a study of beta chain features in type 1 diabetes. Points from the study as a whole: More deletions and fewer insertions at VDJ junctions were found in patients with type 1 diabetes. Shorter templates might be favored by PCR, equally in patients and controls. In every one of the four CD4+ subsets, TCRB CDR3s were moderately but significantly shorter in Type 1 diabetes patients. Within the patient group, naive, central memory and Treg TCRB repertoires appeared more similar to each other than within healthy donors.

Sorted populations all exceeded 98% purity. The ends were cut back, 2 bases at V and 7 bases at J, with 6 bases in the middle. Germline loops: CDR1 MNHNY, CDR2 SVGAGI (reference sequence). This CDR3 comprises 13 residues. Sequenced material consisted of expressed TCRB transcripts (all of the isolated RNA was reverse transcribed). Libraries were prepared by immunoSEQ multiplex PCR; TCRdb keeps only in-frame clonotypes and omits some of them. The data show about 710,000 clones, over 13% seen once. As regards this clone: The target antigen is unknown.

This rearrangement joins TRBV6-6 to TRBJ1-6, with D unresolved. The receptor was derived from a man aged 18 to 30 with type 1 diabetes. Input material: naive CD4+ T cells from blood. The CDR3 here is CASSYGDNSPLHF. The CDR3 DNA sequence: TGTGCCAGCAGTTACGGAGACAATTCACCCCTCCACTTT.